This T cell receptor beta chain is from a study of blood T cell repertoires in COVID-19. Study-wide background: Acute and convalescent COVID-19 specimens originated in the United States, Italy and Spain. T cells, B-cell-depleted T cells, or PBMCs supplied cDNA or gDNA.

Germline V gene sequence: CDR1 WSHSY, CDR2 SAAADI. Deletions cut 6 bases from V and 7 bases from J, with 15 bases between. The CDR3 is 14 amino acids. In the study's own analysis: Estimation of nucleated cell counts relied on the amplification of reference gene primers. Profiling relied on immunoSEQ multiplex PCR, and the TCRdb table lists in-frame clones only, not all of them. V and J calls and clone size are copied from that table; D and trimming were computed from the DNA. The table lists tens of thousands of clones, around four fifths of them singletons. Sequencing was performed on peripheral blood. The chain joins TRBV10-2 to TRBJ2-2; D is unclear. The source of this sequence is a man between 65 and 85 years old with acute or convalescent COVID-19. Here the CDR3 reads CASSWSASVGELFF. The CDR3 DNA reads as TGCGCCAGCAGCTGGAGCGCCAGTGTCGGGGAGCTGTTTTTT.